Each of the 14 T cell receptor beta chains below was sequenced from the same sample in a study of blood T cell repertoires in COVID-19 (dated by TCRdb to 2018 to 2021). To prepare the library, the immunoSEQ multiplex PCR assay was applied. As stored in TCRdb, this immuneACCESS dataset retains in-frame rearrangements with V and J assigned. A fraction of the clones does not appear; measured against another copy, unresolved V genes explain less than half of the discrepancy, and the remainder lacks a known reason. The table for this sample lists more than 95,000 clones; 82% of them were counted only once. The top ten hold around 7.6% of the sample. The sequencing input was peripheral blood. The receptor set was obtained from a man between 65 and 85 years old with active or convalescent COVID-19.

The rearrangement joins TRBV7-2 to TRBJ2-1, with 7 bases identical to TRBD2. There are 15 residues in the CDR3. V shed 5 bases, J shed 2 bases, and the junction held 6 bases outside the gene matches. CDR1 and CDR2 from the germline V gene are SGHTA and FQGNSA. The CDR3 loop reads CASSPSGSPYNEQFF. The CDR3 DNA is TGTGCCAGCAGCCCTAGCGGTTCTCCCTACAATGAGCAGTTCTTC.

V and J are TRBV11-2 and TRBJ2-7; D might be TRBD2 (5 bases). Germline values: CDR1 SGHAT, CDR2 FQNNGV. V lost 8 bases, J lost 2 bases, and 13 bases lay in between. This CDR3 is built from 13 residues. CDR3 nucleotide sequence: TGTGCCAGCCACCCGGCCGGGGCCTACGAGCAGTACTTC. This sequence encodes CASHPAGAYEQYF. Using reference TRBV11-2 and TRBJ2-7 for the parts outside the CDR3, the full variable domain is EAGVAQSPRYKIIEKRQSVAFWCNPISGHATLYWYQQILGQGPKLLIQFQNNGVVDDSQLPKDRFSAERLKGVDSTLKIQPAKLEDSAVYLCASHPAGAYEQYFGPGTRLTVT.

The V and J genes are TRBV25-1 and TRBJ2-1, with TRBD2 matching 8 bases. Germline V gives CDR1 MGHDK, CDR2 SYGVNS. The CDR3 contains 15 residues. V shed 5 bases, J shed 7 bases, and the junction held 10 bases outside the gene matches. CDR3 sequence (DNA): TGTGCCAGCAGTCCCACGGGAGGGAAGACTAATGAGCAGTTCTTC. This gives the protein CASSPTGGKTNEQFF.

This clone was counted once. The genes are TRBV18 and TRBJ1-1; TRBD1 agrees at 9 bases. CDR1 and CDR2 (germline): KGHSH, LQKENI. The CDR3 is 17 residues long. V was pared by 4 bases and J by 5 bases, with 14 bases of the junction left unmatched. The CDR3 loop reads CASSRGIETGGMTEAFF. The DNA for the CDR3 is TGTGCCAGCTCACGGGGTATCGAGACAGGGGGAATGACTGAAGCTTTCTTT.

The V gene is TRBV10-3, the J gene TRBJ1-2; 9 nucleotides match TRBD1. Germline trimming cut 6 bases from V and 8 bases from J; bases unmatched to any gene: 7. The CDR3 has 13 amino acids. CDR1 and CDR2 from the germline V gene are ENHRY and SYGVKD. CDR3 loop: CAIRDTGGVGYTF. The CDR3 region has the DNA TGTGCCATCAGGGATACAGGGGGCGTAGGCTACACCTTC.

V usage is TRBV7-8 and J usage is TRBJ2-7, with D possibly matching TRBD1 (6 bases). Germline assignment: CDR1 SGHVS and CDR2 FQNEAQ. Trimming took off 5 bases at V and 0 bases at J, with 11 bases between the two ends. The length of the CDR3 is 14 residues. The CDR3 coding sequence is TGTGCCAGCAGCCTCCGGGACACCTCCTACGAGCAGTACTTC. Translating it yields CASSLRDTSYEQYF.

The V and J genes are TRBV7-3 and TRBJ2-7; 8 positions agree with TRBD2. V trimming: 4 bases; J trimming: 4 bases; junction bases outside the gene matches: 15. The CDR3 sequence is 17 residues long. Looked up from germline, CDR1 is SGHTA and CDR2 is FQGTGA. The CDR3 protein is CASSSPHGRETVYEQYF. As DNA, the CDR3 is TGTGCCAGCAGCTCCCCCCACGGGAGGGAGACGGTATACGAGCAGTACTTC.

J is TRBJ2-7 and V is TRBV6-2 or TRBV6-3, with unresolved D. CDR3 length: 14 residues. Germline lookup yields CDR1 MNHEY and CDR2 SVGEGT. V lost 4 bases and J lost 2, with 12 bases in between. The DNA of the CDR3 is TGTGCCAGCAGTTCTAGACCCCCTACCTACGAGCAGTACTTC. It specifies CASSSRPPTYEQYF.

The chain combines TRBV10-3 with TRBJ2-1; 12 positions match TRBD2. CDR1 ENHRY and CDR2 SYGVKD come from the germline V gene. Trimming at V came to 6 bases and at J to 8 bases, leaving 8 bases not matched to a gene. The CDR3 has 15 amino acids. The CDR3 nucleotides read TGTGCCATCAGAGAACTAGCGGGGGGCGCCTATGAGCAGTTCTTC. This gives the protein CAIRELAGGAYEQFF.

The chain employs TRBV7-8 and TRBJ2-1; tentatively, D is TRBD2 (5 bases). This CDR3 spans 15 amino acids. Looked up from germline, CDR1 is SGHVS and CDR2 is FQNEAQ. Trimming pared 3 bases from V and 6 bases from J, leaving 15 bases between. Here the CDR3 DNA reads TGTGCCAGCAGCTTGAGGGTTGGTAGCTTCAATGAGCAGTTCTTC. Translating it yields CASSLRVGSFNEQFF.

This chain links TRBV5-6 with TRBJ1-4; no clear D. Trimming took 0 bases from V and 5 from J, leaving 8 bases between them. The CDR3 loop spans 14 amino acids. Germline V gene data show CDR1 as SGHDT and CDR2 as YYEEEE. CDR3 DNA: TGTGCCAGCAGCTTGGCCCGGAGGAATGAAAAACTGTTTTTT. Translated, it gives CASSLARRNEKLFF.

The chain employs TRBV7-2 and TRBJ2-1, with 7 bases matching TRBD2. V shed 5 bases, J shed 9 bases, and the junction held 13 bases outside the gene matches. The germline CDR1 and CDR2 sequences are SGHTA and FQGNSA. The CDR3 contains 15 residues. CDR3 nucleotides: TGTGCCAGCAGCCCCGGTCGAGCGGGGTGGGGTGAGCAGTTCTTC. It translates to CASSPGRAGWGEQFF.

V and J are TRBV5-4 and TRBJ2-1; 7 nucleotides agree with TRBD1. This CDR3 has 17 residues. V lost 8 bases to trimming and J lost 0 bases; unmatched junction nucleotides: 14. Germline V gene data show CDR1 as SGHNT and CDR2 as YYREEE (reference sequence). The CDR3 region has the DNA TGTGCCAGTAACAAGATTCACCGGGACAGCTCCTACAATGAGCAGTTCTTC. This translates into CASNKIHRDSSYNEQFF.

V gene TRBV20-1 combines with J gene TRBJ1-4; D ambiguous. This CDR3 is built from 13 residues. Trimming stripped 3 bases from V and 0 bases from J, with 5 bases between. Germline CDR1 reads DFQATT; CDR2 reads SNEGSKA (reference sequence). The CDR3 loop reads CSASTATNEKLFF. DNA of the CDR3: TGCAGTGCTAGTACAGCAACTAATGAAAAACTGTTTTTT.